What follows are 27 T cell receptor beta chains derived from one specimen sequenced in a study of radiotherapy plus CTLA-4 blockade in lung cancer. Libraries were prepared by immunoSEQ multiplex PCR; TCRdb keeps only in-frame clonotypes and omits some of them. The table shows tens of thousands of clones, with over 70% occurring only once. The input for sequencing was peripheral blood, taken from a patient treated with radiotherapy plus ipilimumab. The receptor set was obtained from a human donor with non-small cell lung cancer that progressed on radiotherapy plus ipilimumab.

In nucleotides, the CDR3 is TGTGCCAGCAGTGAAGGGGGGGCCGGGGAAAAACTGTTTTTT. It yields the protein CASSEGGAGEKLFF. The chain employs TRBV2 and TRBJ1-4; weak D call: TRBD1 (6 bases). This CDR3 is built from 14 residues. In germline, CDR1 is SNHLY, CDR2 FYNNEI. The V end was cut by 1 base, the J end by 8 bases, with 11 bases between.

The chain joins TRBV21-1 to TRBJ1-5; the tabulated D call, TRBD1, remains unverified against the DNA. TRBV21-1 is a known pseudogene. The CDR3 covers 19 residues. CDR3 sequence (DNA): TGTGCCAGCAGCAGGGGGGGGACAGGGAATTTTGTCAGCAATCAGCCCCAGCATTTT. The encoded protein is CASSRGGTGNFVSNQPQHF.

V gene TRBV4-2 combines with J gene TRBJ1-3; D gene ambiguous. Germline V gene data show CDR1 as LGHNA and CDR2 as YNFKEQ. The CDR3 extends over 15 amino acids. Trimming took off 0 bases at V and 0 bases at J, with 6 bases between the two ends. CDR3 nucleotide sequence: TGTGCCAGCAGCCAAGATGGGGACTCTGGAAACACCATATATTTT. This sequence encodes CASSQDGDSGNTIYF.

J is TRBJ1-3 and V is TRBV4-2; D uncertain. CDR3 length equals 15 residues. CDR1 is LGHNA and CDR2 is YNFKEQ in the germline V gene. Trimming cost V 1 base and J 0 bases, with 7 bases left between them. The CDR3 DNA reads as TGTGCCAGCAGCCAAGCCCTGGACTCTGGAAACACCATATATTTT. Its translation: CASSQALDSGNTIYF.

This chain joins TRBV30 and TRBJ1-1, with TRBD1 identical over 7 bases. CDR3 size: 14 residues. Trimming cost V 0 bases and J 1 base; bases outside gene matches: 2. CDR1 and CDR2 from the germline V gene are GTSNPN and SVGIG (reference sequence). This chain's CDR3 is CAWSVGQANTEAFF. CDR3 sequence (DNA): TGTGCCTGGAGTGTAGGACAGGCGAACACTGAAGCTTTCTTT. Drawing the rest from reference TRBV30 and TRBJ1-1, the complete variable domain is SQTIHQWPATLVQPVGSPLSLECTVEGTSNPNLYWYRQAAGRGLQLLFYSVGIGQISSEVPQNLSASRPQDRQFILSSKKLLLSDSGFYLCAWSVGQANTEAFFGQGTRLTVV.

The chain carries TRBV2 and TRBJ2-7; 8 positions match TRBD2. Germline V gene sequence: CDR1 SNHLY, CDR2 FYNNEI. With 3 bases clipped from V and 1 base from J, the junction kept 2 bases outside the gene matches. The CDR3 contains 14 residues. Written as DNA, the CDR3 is TGTGCCAGCAGTGATATAGCGGGGTCCTACGAGCAGTACTTC. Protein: CASSDIAGSYEQYF.

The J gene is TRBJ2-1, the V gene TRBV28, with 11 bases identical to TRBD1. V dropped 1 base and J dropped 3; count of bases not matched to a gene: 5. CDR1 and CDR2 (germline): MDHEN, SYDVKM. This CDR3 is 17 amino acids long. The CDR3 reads CASSLLPGTGGYNEQFF. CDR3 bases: TGTGCCAGCAGTTTATTGCCCGGGACAGGGGGCTACAATGAGCAGTTCTTC. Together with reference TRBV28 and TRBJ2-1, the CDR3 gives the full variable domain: DVKVTQSSRYLVKRTGEKVFLECVQDMDHENMFWYRQDPGLGLRLIYFSYDVKMKEKGDIPEGYSVSREKKERFSLILESASTNQTSMYLCASSLLPGTGGYNEQFFGPGTRLTVL.

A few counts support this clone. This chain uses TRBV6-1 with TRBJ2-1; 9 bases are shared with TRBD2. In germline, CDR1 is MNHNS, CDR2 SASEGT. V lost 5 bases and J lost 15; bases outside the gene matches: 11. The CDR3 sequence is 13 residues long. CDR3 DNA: TGTGCCAGCAGTTTGGGGGCTAGCGGGATTCGGTTCTTC. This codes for CASSLGASGIRFF.

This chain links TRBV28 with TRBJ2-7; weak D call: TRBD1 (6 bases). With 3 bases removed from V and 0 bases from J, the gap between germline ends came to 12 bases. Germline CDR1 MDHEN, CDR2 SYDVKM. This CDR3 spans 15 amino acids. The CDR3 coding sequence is TGTGCCAGCAGTTTTGAGGGGGTCTTCTCCTACGAGCAGTACTTC. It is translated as CASSFEGVFSYEQYF.

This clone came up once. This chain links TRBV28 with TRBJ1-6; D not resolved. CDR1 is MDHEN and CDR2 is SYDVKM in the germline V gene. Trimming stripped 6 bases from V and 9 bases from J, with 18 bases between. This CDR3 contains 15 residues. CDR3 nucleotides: TGTGCCAGCAGCCGCGGACCCGATATCCTTTCACCCCTCCACTTT. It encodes CASSRGPDILSPLHF. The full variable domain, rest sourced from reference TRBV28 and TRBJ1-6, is DVKVTQSSRYLVKRTGEKVFLECVQDMDHENMFWYRQDPGLGLRLIYFSYDVKMKEKGDIPEGYSVSREKKERFSLILESASTNQTSMYLCASSRGPDILSPLHFGNGTRLTVT.

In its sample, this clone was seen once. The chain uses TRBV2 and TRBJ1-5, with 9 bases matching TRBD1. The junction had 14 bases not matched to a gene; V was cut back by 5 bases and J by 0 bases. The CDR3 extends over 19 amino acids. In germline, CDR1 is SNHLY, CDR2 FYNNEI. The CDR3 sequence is CASSSIPGQGSGSNQPQHF. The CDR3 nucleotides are TGTGCCAGCAGTAGTATCCCGGGACAGGGATCAGGTAGCAATCAGCCCCAGCATTTT.

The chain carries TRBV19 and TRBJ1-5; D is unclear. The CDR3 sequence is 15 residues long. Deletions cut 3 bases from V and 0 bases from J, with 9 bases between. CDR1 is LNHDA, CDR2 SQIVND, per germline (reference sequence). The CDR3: CASSISPYSNQPQHF. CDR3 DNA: TGTGCCAGTAGTATTTCTCCTTATAGCAATCAGCCCCAGCATTTT.

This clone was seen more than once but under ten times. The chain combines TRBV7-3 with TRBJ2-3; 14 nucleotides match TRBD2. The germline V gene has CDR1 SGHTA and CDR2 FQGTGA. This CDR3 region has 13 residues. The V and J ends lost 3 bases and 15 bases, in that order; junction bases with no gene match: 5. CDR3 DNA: TGTGCCAGCAGCTTGGGACTAGCGGGAGATGCATATTTT. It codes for CASSLGLAGDAYF. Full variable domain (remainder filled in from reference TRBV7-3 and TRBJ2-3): GAGVSQTPSNKVTEKGKYVELRCDPISGHTALYWYRQSLGQGPEFLIYFQGTGAADDSGLPNDRFFAVRPEGSVSTLKIQRTERGDSAVYLCASSLGLAGDAYFGPGTRLTVL.

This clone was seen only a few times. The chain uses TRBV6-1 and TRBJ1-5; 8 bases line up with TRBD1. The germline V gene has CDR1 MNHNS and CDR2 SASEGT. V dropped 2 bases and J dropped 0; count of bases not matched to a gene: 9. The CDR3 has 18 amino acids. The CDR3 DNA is TGTGCCAGCAGTGAACTACTAGGGGGACAGGATAGCAATCAGCCCCAGCATTTT. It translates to CASSELLGGQDSNQPQHF.

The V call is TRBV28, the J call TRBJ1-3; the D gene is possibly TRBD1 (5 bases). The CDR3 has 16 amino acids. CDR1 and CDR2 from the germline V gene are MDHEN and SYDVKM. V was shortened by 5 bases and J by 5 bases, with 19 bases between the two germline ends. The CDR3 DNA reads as TGTGCCAGCAGTAACCTACCACGGACGGGACGAAACACCATATATTTT. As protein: CASSNLPRTGRNTIYF.

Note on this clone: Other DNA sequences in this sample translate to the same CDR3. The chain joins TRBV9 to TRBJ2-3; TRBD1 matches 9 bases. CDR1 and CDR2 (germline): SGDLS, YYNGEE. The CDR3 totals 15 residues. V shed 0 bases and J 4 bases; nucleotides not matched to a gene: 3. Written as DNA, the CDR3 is TGTGCCAGCAGCGTAGAGGGACAGGGACCAGATACGCAGTATTTT. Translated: CASSVEGQGPDTQYF.

The CDR3 spells CASREYSFSTDTQYF. CDR3 DNA sequence: TGTGCCAGCCGAGAGTACAGCTTTAGCACAGATACGCAGTATTTT. This chain joins TRBV6-1 and TRBJ2-3; no definite D call. Germline V gives CDR1 MNHNS, CDR2 SASEGT. The CDR3 contains 15 residues. Trimming left V 8 bases short and J 0 bases short, with 15 bases between.

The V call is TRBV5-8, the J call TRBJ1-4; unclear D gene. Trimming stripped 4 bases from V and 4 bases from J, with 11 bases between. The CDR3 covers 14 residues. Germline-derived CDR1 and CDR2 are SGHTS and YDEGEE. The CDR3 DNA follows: TGTGCCAGCAGCCGTGAGGAATTTAATGAAAAACTGTTTTTT. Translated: CASSREEFNEKLFF.

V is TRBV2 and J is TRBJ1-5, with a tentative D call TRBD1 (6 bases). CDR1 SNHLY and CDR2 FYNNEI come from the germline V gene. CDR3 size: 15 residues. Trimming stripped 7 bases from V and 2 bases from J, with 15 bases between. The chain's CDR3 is CASTEDSYGNQPQHF. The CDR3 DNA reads TGTGCCAGCACGGAGGACAGTTACGGCAATCAGCCCCAGCATTTT.

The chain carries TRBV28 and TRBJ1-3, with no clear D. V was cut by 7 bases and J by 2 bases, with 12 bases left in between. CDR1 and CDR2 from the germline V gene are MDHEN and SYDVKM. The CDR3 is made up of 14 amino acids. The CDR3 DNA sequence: TGTGCCAGCATCGACTCGACTCCTGGAAACACCATATATTTT. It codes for CASIDSTPGNTIYF.

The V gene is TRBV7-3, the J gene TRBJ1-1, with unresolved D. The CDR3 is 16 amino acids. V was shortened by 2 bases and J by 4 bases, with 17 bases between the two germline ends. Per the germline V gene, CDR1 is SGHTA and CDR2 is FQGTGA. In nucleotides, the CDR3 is TGTGCCAGCAGCTTACCCCCCCGAGCCACTGGCACTGAAGCTTTCTTT. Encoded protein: CASSLPPRATGTEAFF.

This CDR3 is CASSQGGAGYNEQFF. The CDR3 nucleotides read TGCGCCAGCAGCCAGGGGGGGGCAGGGTACAATGAGCAGTTCTTC. J is TRBJ2-1 and V is TRBV4-3; possible D gene TRBD2, 7 bases. V was cut by 3 bases and J by 4 bases, with 13 bases left in between. Germline V gives CDR1 LGHNA, CDR2 YSLEER. The CDR3 contains 15 residues.

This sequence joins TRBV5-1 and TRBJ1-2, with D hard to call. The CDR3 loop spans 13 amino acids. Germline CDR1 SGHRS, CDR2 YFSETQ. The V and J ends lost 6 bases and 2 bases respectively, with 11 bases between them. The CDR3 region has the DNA TGCGCCAGCACCGGGATGGGAAACTATGGCTACACCTTC. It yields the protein CASTGMGNYGYTF.

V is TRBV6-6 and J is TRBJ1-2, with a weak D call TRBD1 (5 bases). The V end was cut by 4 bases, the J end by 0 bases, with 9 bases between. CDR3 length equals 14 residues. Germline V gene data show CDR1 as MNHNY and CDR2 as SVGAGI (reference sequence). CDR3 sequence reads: CASSLRQTNYGYTF. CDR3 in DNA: TGTGCCAGCAGTTTGCGACAGACTAACTATGGCTACACCTTC.

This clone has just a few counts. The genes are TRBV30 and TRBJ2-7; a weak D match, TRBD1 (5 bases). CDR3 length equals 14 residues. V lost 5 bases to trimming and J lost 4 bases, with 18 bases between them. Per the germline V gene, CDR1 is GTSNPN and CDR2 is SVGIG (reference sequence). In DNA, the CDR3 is TGTGCCTGGGCCAGGCAGGGAATTACTTACGAGCAGTACTTC. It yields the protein CAWARQGITYEQYF.

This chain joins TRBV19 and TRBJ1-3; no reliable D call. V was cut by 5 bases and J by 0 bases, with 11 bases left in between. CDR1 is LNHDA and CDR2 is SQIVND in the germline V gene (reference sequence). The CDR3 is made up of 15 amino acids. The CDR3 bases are TGTGCCAGTAGTCGGAAGGATAGCTCTGGAAACACCATATATTTT. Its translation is CASSRKDSSGNTIYF.

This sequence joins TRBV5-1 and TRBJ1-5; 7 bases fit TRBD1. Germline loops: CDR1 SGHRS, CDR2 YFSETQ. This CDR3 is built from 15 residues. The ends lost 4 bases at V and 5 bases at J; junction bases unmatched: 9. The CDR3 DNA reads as TGCGCCAGCAGCACCCGCCTAGACAGGGATCAGCCCCAGCATTTT. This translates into CASSTRLDRDQPQHF.